The following is a T cell receptor (beta chain) sequence with its context. Its antigen is unidentified. The V end lost 4 bases, the J end lost 3 bases, and 17 bases lay between the germline ends. The CDR3 is 15 residues long. CDR1 is SGDLS and CDR2 is YYNGEE in the germline V gene. This specimen comes from a study of T cell responses to AZD1222 COVID-19 vaccine. Overall study results and limits: Only a handful of AZD1222 recipients, more than five in all, had baseline seropositivity.

Measured with immunoSEQ multiplex PCR; TCRdb has only the in-frame clones, and not every one. The sample has 70,000 or so clones; over 75% are singletons. Sample: peripheral blood, taken on day 0 of AZD1222 vaccination. V and J are TRBV9 and TRBJ2-7; D perhaps matches TRBD2 (6 bases). This TCR was recovered from an adult in good health. The CDR3 protein is CASSPQPGVLYEQYF. CDR3 DNA sequence: TGTGCCAGCAGCCCGCAGCCGGGGGTTCTCTACGAGCAGTACTTC.